These 8 T cell receptor beta chains came from one sample sequenced in a study of radiation and T cells in renal cell carcinoma. Time point specified: blood 4 weeks post-SBRT, at nephrectomy. This sample's treatment: 15 Gy SBRT to primary tumor, nephrectomy 4 weeks later. Data came from immunoSEQ multiplex PCR; TCRdb stores just in-frame clones and leaves some out. The data contain approximately 170,000 clones, 88% of them singletons. The sequencing used blood, collected from a patient whose treatment included radiotherapy and nephrectomy. The origin of the receptors is a woman aged 50 to 60 with renal cell carcinoma.

This clone was counted once. The V call is TRBV5-1, the J call TRBJ1-6; D is uncertain. V was cut by 0 bases and J by 10 bases, with 14 bases left in between. Germline assignment: CDR1 SGHRS and CDR2 YFSETQ. This CDR3 is built from 15 residues. The CDR3 loop is CASSLDSAGRSPLHF. CDR3 in DNA: TGCGCCAGCAGCTTGGACAGTGCGGGTCGGTCACCCCTCCACTTT.

The J gene is TRBJ1-4, the V gene TRBV2; D possibly corresponds to TRBD1 (6 bases). Trimming removed 1 base from V and 5 bases from J, with 14 bases in between. The CDR3 has 16 residues. Germline-derived CDR1 and CDR2 are SNHLY and FYNNEI. CDR3 in amino acids: CASSEGAGQGNEKLFF. The CDR3 DNA follows: TGTGCCAGCAGTGAAGGGGCGGGGCAGGGGAATGAAAAACTGTTTTTT.

CDR3 sequence reads: CASSMGLAGDQETQYF. DNA of the CDR3: TGTGCCAGTAGTATGGGGCTAGCGGGGGACCAAGAGACCCAGTACTTC. The V call is TRBV19, the J call TRBJ2-5; 10 nucleotides align to TRBD2. Germline CDR1 LNHDA, CDR2 SQIVND (reference sequence). The CDR3 contains 16 residues. V lost 3 bases, J lost 0 bases, and 4 bases stayed unmatched. Full variable domain (rest looked up from reference TRBV19 and TRBJ2-5): DGGITQSPKYLFRKEGQNVTLSCEQNLNHDAMYWYRQDPGQGLRLIYYSQIVNDFQKGDIAEGYSVSREKKESFPLTVTSAQKNPTAFYLCASSMGLAGDQETQYFGPGTRLLVL.

The V and J genes are TRBV19 and TRBJ2-5; TRBD2 might be the D (5 bases). Germline CDR1 LNHDA, CDR2 SQIVND (reference sequence). This CDR3 has 13 residues. The V and J ends lost 4 bases and 5 bases respectively, with 11 bases between them. The CDR3 loop is CASSTLTGETQYF. The CDR3 DNA is TGTGCCAGTAGTACCCTAACGGGGGAGACCCAGTACTTC. Full variable domain (rest looked up from reference TRBV19 and TRBJ2-5): DGGITQSPKYLFRKEGQNVTLSCEQNLNHDAMYWYRQDPGQGLRLIYYSQIVNDFQKGDIAEGYSVSREKKESFPLTVTSAQKNPTAFYLCASSTLTGETQYFGPGTRLLVL.

V usage is TRBV19 and J usage is TRBJ1-1, with D perhaps matching TRBD1 (6 bases). Germline CDR1 LNHDA, CDR2 SQIVND (reference sequence). The CDR3 spans 15 residues. Trimming pared 5 bases from V and 1 base from J, leaving 14 bases between. This CDR3 reads CASSPWTAQNTEAFF. The CDR3 nucleotides are TGTGCCAGTAGTCCCTGGACAGCTCAGAACACTGAAGCTTTCTTT.

This clone turned up a few times. The chain carries TRBV5-1 and TRBJ1-1; tentative D call: TRBD1 (6 bases). The germline V and J ends were trimmed by 1 base and 5 bases, with 12 bases remaining between them. Germline V gives CDR1 SGHRS, CDR2 YFSETQ. The CDR3 totals 14 residues. The CDR3 loop is CASSLLEQGTEAFF. In nucleotides, the CDR3 is TGCGCCAGCAGCTTGTTGGAACAGGGTACTGAAGCTTTCTTT.

This clone was counted once. The rearrangement joins TRBV5-1 to TRBJ2-1; possible D gene TRBD2, 6 bases. Trimming removed 4 bases from V and 1 base from J, with 18 bases in between. This CDR3 has 17 amino acids. From germline, CDR1 is SGHRS and CDR2 YFSETQ. CDR3 DNA sequence: TGCGCCAGCAGCCGAAGAGGAGGGGCCGGGTCCTACAATGAGCAGTTCTTC. It translates to CASSRRGGAGSYNEQFF.

This clone was detected a few times. In nucleotides, the CDR3 is TGCGCCAGCAGCTTGGCGGGGCCAGGCTATGGCTACACCTTC. It translates to CASSLAGPGYGYTF. This rearrangement joins TRBV5-1 to TRBJ1-2; D possibly corresponds to TRBD1 (5 bases). The V gene's germline CDR1 is SGHRS and CDR2 YFSETQ. The CDR3 covers 14 residues. V was shortened by 0 bases and J by 4 bases, with 10 bases between the two germline ends.